The 20 T cell receptor beta chains reported below all come from one sample, sequenced in a study of T cells after yellow fever vaccination. TCRdb analysed the 5' RACE reads with MiXCR anew, one entry per CDR3 protein. The table lists 550,000 to 750,000 distinct CDR3 sequences, approximately 13% of them singletons, with 11% to 15% in the top ten. The specimen comprised PBMCs, sampled on the day of the yellow fever booster vaccination. The receptors here all came from a man aged 25 to 45 who received the YFV17D yellow fever vaccine.

J is TRBJ1-2 and V is TRBV7-8; D gene unclear. V gave up 4 bases and J gave up 8 bases, with 17 bases separating them. In germline, CDR1 is SGHVS, CDR2 FQNEAQ. This CDR3 spans 14 amino acids. CDR3 nucleotide sequence: TGTGCCAGCAGCTCGGACGTAGGAGCTGCCGGCTACACCTTC. Translated, it gives CASSSDVGAAGYTF.

The CDR3 loop reads CATGGQGGDGYTF. In DNA form, the CDR3 reads TGTGCCACCGGGGGACAGGGAGGCGATGGCTACACCTTC. V usage is TRBV7-9 and J usage is TRBJ1-2, with TRBD1 matching over 9 bases. The CDR3 is 13 residues long. CDR1 and CDR2 (germline): SEHNR, FQNEAQ (reference sequence). After removal of 10 bases from V and 6 bases from J, the junction contained 9 bases not matched to a gene.

This chain joins TRBV6-5 and TRBJ2-3; 7 nucleotides line up with TRBD2. CDR3 length: 16 amino acids. Germline CDR1 is MNHEY and CDR2 is SVGAGI. Trimming at V came to 2 bases and at J to 1 base, leaving 6 bases not matched to a gene. The CDR3 coding sequence is TGTGCCAGCAGTTACGTGGGAGGGCCTGGCACAGATACGCAGTATTTT. Amino acids: CASSYVGGPGTDTQYF.

In this sample, this clonotype turned up a few times. The chain combines TRBV7-9 with TRBJ2-5; the D is unclear. This CDR3 has 12 amino acids. With 0 bases removed from V and 9 bases from J, the gap between germline ends came to 8 bases. CDR1 is SEHNR and CDR2 is FQNEAQ in the germline V gene (reference sequence). CDR3 sequence: CASSLALLPQYF. The DNA of the CDR3 is TGTGCCAGCAGCTTAGCGTTGCTCCCCCAGTACTTC.

This clonotype has just a few counts. The junction does not match germline at one end; this may be a read error. CDR3 nucleotides: TGTGCCACGAGTGGGGGTAGCGGGAGTATGGCAGATACGCAGTATTTT. As protein: CATSGGSGSMADTQYF. The chain combines TRBV24-1 with TRBJ2-3, with 9 bases identical to TRBD2. The CDR3 spans 16 residues. In germline, CDR1 is KGHDR, CDR2 SFDVKD.

In this sample, this clonotype turned up a few times. The V call is TRBV3-1, the J call TRBJ1-4; D is perhaps TRBD1 (5 bases). Trimming shortened V by 3 bases and J by 8 bases, and 16 bases separated the two germline ends. The germline V gene encodes CDR1 LGHDT and CDR2 YNNKEL (reference sequence). This CDR3 has 15 amino acids. The CDR3 nucleotides are TGTGCCAGCAGCCATTCTTCTGGGGCGGCCGAAAAACTGTTTTTT. Encoded protein: CASSHSSGAAEKLFF.

The sample holds a few counts of this clonotype. This chain links TRBV3-1 with TRBJ2-3; no clear D gene. Trimming shortened V by 1 base and J by 0 bases, and 8 bases separated the two germline ends. CDR1 and CDR2 from the germline V gene are LGHDT and YNNKEL (reference sequence). This CDR3 spans 15 amino acids. The CDR3 loop reads CASSQGYISTDTQYF. CDR3 nucleotide sequence: TGTGCCAGCAGCCAAGGGTACATCAGCACAGATACGCAGTATTTT.

This chain connects TRBV7-9 to TRBJ2-6, with 7 positions matching TRBD1. The V gene's germline CDR1 is SEHNR and CDR2 FQNEAQ (reference sequence). With 5 bases clipped from V and 3 bases from J, the junction kept 4 bases outside the gene matches. The CDR3 covers 15 residues. CDR3 nucleotide sequence: TGTGCCAGCAGCAGAGACAGGGTTGGGGCCAACGTCCTGACTTTC. Protein product: CASSRDRVGANVLTF.

There are a few counts of this clonotype. The CDR3 DNA follows: TGTGCCAGCAGCTGGGCGGGAGAAACCGGGGAGCTGTTTTTT. It is translated as CASSWAGETGELFF. This chain joins TRBV7-9 and TRBJ2-2, with 7 bases fitting TRBD2. The CDR3 totals 14 residues. The ends lost 4 bases at V and 5 bases at J; junction bases unmatched: 4. The germline CDR1 and CDR2 sequences are SEHNR and FQNEAQ (reference sequence).

The CDR3 protein is CASSEIAQGTYGYTF. The CDR3 bases are TGTGCCAGCAGTGAAATAGCCCAGGGAACGTATGGCTACACCTTC. This chain uses TRBV2 with TRBJ1-2, with D possibly being TRBD1 (5 bases). Trimming cost V 2 bases and J 5 bases, with 15 bases left between them. CDR3 length: 15 residues. Germline CDR1 and CDR2: SNHLY and FYNNEI.

Many counts were recorded for this clonotype. This chain joins TRBV21-1 and TRBJ2-7. TRBV21-1 constitutes a pseudogene. There are 15 residues in the CDR3. In DNA, the CDR3 is TGTGCCAGCAACTACCTGGTCTACCCCACCTACGAGCAGTACTTC. It encodes CASNYLVYPTYEQYF.

This clonotype was observed a handful of times. The chain employs TRBV20-1 and TRBJ2-4; 7 positions match TRBD2. The length of the CDR3 is 14 residues. J gave up 5 bases and V 6 bases, and 10 bases lay outside the gene matches. Germline CDR1 DFQATT, CDR2 SNEGSKA (reference sequence). CDR3 protein: CSAPTPGLQNIQYF. CDR3 bases: TGCAGTGCCCCAACCCCGGGACTACAAAACATTCAGTACTTC.

This clonotype has a handful of counts. The chain joins TRBV6-1 to TRBJ1-1; no firm D call. V lost 7 bases and J 0 bases, leaving 18 bases between the germline ends. The germline V gene has CDR1 MNHNS and CDR2 SASEGT. This CDR3 is built from 16 residues. CDR3 residues: CASKLATEKLNTEAFF. The CDR3 DNA reads as TGTGCCAGCAAATTAGCCACAGAAAAGCTGAACACTGAAGCTTTCTTT.

Note on this clonotype: One end of the junction is discordant with germline, which a read error may explain. The rearrangement uses TRBV24-1 and TRBJ2-2, with D perhaps given as TRBD1 or TRBD2 (5 bases each). Per germline, CDR1 KGHDR and CDR2 SFDVKD. The CDR3 is made up of 13 amino acids. The CDR3 reads CATRDRGTEELFF. CDR3 DNA: TGTGCCACCAGGGATAGAGGGACCGAGGAGCTGTTTTTT.

This clonotype was detected many times. The chain links TRBV20-1 to TRBJ2-7, with TRBD1 matching over 12 bases. This CDR3 is built from 15 residues. Germline loops: CDR1 DFQATT, CDR2 SNEGSKA (reference sequence). V was pared by 6 bases and J by 5 bases, with 11 bases of the junction left unmatched. The CDR3 sequence is CSAQAPGQGADEQYF. CDR3 in DNA: TGCAGTGCACAAGCCCCGGGACAGGGGGCCGACGAGCAGTACTTC.

This clonotype was seen more than once but under ten times. The rearrangement joins TRBV7-3 to TRBJ2-2; 7 positions agree with TRBD2. CDR1 SGHTA and CDR2 FQGTGA come from the germline V gene. V lost 2 bases and J lost 1; bases outside the gene matches: 4. The CDR3 has 16 residues. This CDR3 reads CASSLSGGRNTGELFF. The CDR3 DNA sequence: TGTGCCAGCAGCTTATCGGGCGGGAGGAACACCGGGGAGCTGTTTTTT.

In DNA form, the CDR3 reads TGTGCCAGCAGTGCCCTACCGGGACAGGGCGGCGCTTTCTTT. This sequence encodes CASSALPGQGGAFF. This sequence joins TRBV6-4 and TRBJ1-1, with TRBD1 matching over 9 bases. Germline CDR1 is MRHNA and CDR2 is SNTAGT. The CDR3 runs 14 residues. Unmatched junction bases numbered 11, after V lost 4 bases and J lost 11 bases.

This chain uses TRBV28 with TRBJ2-1; 8 nucleotides match TRBD2. Germline-derived CDR1 and CDR2 are MDHEN and SYDVKM. Losses at the gene ends were 1 base for V and 4 bases for J; bases not matched to a gene: 6. This CDR3 comprises 16 residues. CDR3 residues: CASSLSGGARYNEQFF. The CDR3 nucleotides read TGTGCCAGCAGTTTATCCGGGGGGGCGCGGTACAATGAGCAGTTCTTC.

The V call is TRBV7-2, the J call TRBJ1-6; perhaps TRBD1 as D (5 bases). The CDR3 loop spans 15 amino acids. The V end was cut by 1 base, the J end by 8 bases, with 12 bases between. Germline assignment: CDR1 SGHTA and CDR2 FQGNSA. The CDR3 DNA follows: TGTGCCAGCAGCTTAGAGGCTGTGGGGCATTCACCCCTCCACTTT. As protein: CASSLEAVGHSPLHF.

This sequence joins TRBV10-3 and TRBJ2-3; 9 bases fit TRBD2. The CDR3 has 14 residues. V shed 9 bases and J 5 bases; nucleotides not matched to a gene: 9. CDR1 and CDR2 (germline): ENHRY, SYGVKD. The chain's CDR3 is CAIDAGGPGDTQYF. Written as DNA, the CDR3 is TGTGCCATAGATGCGGGAGGGCCAGGAGATACGCAGTATTTT.